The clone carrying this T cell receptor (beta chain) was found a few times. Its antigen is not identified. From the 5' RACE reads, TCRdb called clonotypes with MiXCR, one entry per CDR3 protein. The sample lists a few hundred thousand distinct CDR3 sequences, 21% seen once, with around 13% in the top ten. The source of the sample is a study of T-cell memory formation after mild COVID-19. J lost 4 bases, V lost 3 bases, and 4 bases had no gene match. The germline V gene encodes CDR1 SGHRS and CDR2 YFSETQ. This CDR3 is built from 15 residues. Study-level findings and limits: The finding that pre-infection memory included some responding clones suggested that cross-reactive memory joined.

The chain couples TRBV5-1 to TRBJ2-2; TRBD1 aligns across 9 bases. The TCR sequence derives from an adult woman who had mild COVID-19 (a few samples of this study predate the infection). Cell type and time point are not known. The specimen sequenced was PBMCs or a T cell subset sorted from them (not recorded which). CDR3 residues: CASSWDRAATGELFF. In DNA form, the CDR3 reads TGCGCCAGCAGCTGGGACAGGGCTGCCACCGGGGAGCTGTTTTTT.